This entry is about one T cell receptor (beta chain). This entry comes from a study of blood T cell repertoires in COVID-19. In the study overall: Acute-phase and convalescent COVID-19 samples originated in the United States, Italy and Spain. PBMCs, B-cell-depleted T cells, or T cells were the source of the cDNA or gDNA that made up the material.

The method was immunoSEQ multiplex PCR; TCRdb's version includes in-frame clones alone and lacks a portion of them. The sample contains 140,000 to 150,000 clones, roughly 79% of which appear only once. V lost 2 bases, J lost 7 bases, and 12 bases lay in between. The CDR3 sequence is 13 residues long. Germline CDR1 SQVTM, CDR2 ANQGSEA. The gene calls are TRBV29-1 and TRBJ2-1; the D gene is possibly TRBD1 (5 bases). The receptor was derived from a human donor with acute or convalescent COVID-19. The donor label of this sample is uncertain. Sequencing was done on a sample of peripheral blood. The CDR3 spells CSVERGLGNEQFF. The DNA for the CDR3 is TGCAGCGTTGAAAGGGGTCTCGGTAATGAGCAGTTCTTC.